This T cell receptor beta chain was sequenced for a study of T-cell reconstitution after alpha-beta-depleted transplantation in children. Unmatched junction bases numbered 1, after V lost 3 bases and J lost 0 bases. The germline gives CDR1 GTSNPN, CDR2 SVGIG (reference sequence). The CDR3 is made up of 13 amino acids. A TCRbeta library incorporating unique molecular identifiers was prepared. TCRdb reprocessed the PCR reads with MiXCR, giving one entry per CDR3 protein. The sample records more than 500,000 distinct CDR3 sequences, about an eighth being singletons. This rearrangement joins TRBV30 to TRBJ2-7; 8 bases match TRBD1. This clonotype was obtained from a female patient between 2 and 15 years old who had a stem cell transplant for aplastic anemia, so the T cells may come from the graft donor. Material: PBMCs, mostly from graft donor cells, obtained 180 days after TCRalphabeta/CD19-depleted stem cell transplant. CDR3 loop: CAWRGQASYEQYF. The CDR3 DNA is TGTGCCTGGAGGGGACAGGCCTCCTACGAGCAGTACTTC.